Shown below are 28 T cell receptor beta chains from a single sample sequenced in a study of control samples from healthy donors and cancer patients. Sequencing was performed with immunoSEQ multiplex PCR; in TCRdb, only in-frame clones are kept and a portion is missing. The sample lists 150,000 to 160,000 clones; roughly 92% were seen once. The sample comprised blood. All receptors come from a man aged 45 to 65 in good health.

The chain couples TRBV9 to TRBJ2-5, with 7 bases that match TRBD2. Germline V gives CDR1 SGDLS, CDR2 YYNGEE. V lost 0 bases to trimming and J lost 13 bases; unmatched junction nucleotides: 12. CDR3 size: 14 residues. The CDR3, as DNA: TGTGCCAGCAGCGTAGTGGCGGGAGTTGGCCCCCGGTACTTC. Translation gives CASSVVAGVGPRYF. Looking up the rest from reference TRBV9 and TRBJ2-5 gives the full variable domain: DSGVTQTPKHLITATGQRVTLRCSPRSGDLSVYWYQQSLDQGLQFLIQYYNGEERAKGNILERFSAQQFPDLHSELNLSSLELGDSALYFCASSVVAGVGPRYFGPGTRLLVL.

The chain has TRBV6-1 and TRBJ1-4; D is possibly TRBD1 (5 bases). Germline assignment: CDR1 MNHNS and CDR2 SASEGT. CDR3 length: 15 residues. V was pared by 2 bases and J by 8 bases, with 15 bases between. The DNA of the CDR3 is TGTGCCAGCAGTGAAATGGGGACGGGTCGGGAAAAACTGTTTTTT. This gives the protein CASSEMGTGREKLFF.

The chain employs TRBV18 and TRBJ2-7; TRBD2 matches 11 bases. V shed 1 base, J shed 4 bases, and the junction held 3 bases outside the gene matches. The germline V gene has CDR1 KGHSH and CDR2 LQKENI. The CDR3 runs to 15 residues. In DNA, the CDR3 is TGTGCCAGCTCACCACGACTAGCGGGAATTTACGAGCAGTACTTC. Translating gives CASSPRLAGIYEQYF.

V gene TRBV11-3 combines with J gene TRBJ2-1; TRBD2 agrees at 14 bases. CDR1 is SGHNT, CDR2 YENEEA, per germline. The CDR3 spans 17 residues. The J segment lost 5 bases and the V segment lost 5 bases, leaving 8 bases of the junction unmatched. The CDR3 sequence is CASSPPGLAGGNNEQFF. The CDR3 nucleotides read TGTGCCAGCAGCCCCCCCGGACTAGCGGGAGGTAACAATGAGCAGTTCTTC.

The chain employs TRBV10-1 and TRBJ2-1; weak D call: TRBD1 (6 bases). The germline gives CDR1 WNHNN, CDR2 SYGVQD (reference sequence). Deletions cut 6 bases from V and 3 bases from J, with 18 bases between. There are 16 residues in the CDR3. The CDR3 region is CASSSGVNSYYNEQFF. As DNA, the CDR3 is TGCGCCAGCAGCTCAGGGGTTAATTCCTACTACAATGAGCAGTTCTTC.

This clone was seen just once. CDR3 in amino acids: CASSTRGTSGIDEQYF. The CDR3 DNA reads as TGTGCCAGCAGTACAAGGGGGACTAGCGGGATTGACGAGCAGTACTTC. This chain joins TRBV6-2 or TRBV6-3 and TRBJ2-7, with 13 bases identical to TRBD2. The ends lost 5 bases at V and 5 bases at J; junction bases unmatched: 9. CDR3 length equals 16 residues. The germline V gene encodes CDR1 MNHEY and CDR2 SVGEGT.

The V gene is TRBV5-4, the J gene TRBJ1-2; the D is unclear. Germline loops: CDR1 SGHNT, CDR2 YYREEE (reference sequence). Trimming took off 2 bases at V and 7 bases at J, with 9 bases between the two ends. The CDR3 spans 12 residues. The CDR3 protein is CASSLPQVGYTF. The CDR3 DNA is TGTGCCAGCAGCTTACCCCAGGTTGGCTACACCTTC. Variable domain in full (rest from reference TRBV5-4 and TRBJ1-2): ETGVTQSPTHLIKTRGQQVTLRCSSQSGHNTVSWYQQALGQGPQFIFQYYREEENGRGNFPPRFSGLQFPNYSSELNVNALELDDSALYLCASSLPQVGYTFGSGTRLTVV.

The V gene is TRBV27, the J gene TRBJ2-1; 8 bases are a match to TRBD2. The CDR3 extends over 17 amino acids. CDR1 is MNHEY, CDR2 SMNVEV, per germline (reference sequence). Trimming at V came to 7 bases and at J to 7 bases, leaving 18 bases not matched to a gene. In DNA form, the CDR3 reads TGTGCCAGCAAAGGATGGATAATAGCGGGATCAGGGAATGAGCAGTTCTTC. This translates into CASKGWIIAGSGNEQFF.

J is TRBJ1-6 and V is TRBV7-9, with TRBD1 matching over 9 bases. The V gene's germline CDR1 is SEHNR and CDR2 FQNEAQ (reference sequence). After removal of 1 base from V and 10 bases from J, the junction contained 8 bases not matched to a gene. This CDR3 has 16 residues. This CDR3 is CASSLGADRGRSPLHF. The CDR3 region has the DNA TGTGCCAGCAGCTTAGGAGCGGACAGGGGAAGATCACCCCTCCACTTT.

The J gene is TRBJ2-7, the V gene TRBV9; weak D call: TRBD2 (5 bases). The germline CDR1 and CDR2 sequences are SGDLS and YYNGEE. The CDR3 extends over 14 amino acids. Trimming took 0 bases from V and 6 from J, leaving 13 bases between them. CDR3 amino acids: CASSVGGSGLEQYF. CDR3 sequence (DNA): TGTGCCAGCAGCGTAGGTGGGAGCGGTCTCGAGCAGTACTTC.

The chain employs TRBV19 and TRBJ1-2, with 12 bases that match TRBD1. CDR3 size: 16 residues. Trimming removed 5 bases from V and 7 bases from J; junction bases left unmatched: 11. The V gene's germline CDR1 is LNHDA and CDR2 SQIVND (reference sequence). The CDR3 nucleotides are TGTGCCAGTAGTCTTGACGGGGACAGGGGGCTGTCTGGCTACACCTTC. Protein: CASSLDGDRGLSGYTF.

This clone was recorded once. V usage is TRBV19 and J usage is TRBJ2-1; 12 nucleotides match TRBD2. The CDR3 spans 18 residues. CDR1 and CDR2 from the germline V gene are LNHDA and SQIVND (reference sequence). V was pared by 2 bases and J by 0 bases, with 5 bases of the junction left unmatched. The CDR3 bases are TGTGCCAGTAGTATACGCCTAGCGGGAGGGAGCTCCTACAATGAGCAGTTCTTC. Translation: CASSIRLAGGSSYNEQFF.

The chain links TRBV25-1 to TRBJ2-5; 12 bases agree with TRBD2. The J segment lost 4 bases and the V segment lost 6 bases, leaving 12 bases of the junction unmatched. Per germline, CDR1 MGHDK and CDR2 SYGVNS. The CDR3 loop spans 17 amino acids. The CDR3 reads CASREAGLAGGGETQYF. CDR3 DNA sequence: TGTGCCAGCAGGGAAGCGGGACTAGCGGGCGGAGGAGAGACCCAGTACTTC.

This clone was detected once. This chain joins TRBV9 and TRBJ1-6; tentatively, D is TRBD1 (5 bases). V was cut by 4 bases and J by 0 bases, with 8 bases left in between. Germline V CDR1 and CDR2: SGDLS, YYNGEE. The CDR3 contains 15 residues. DNA of the CDR3: TGTGCCAGCAGCCCAGGGAGCTCCTATAATTCACCCCTCCACTTT. Residues: CASSPGSSYNSPLHF.

The chain couples TRBV19 to TRBJ1-2; D may be TRBD1 (5 bases). V lost 5 bases and J lost 5, with 15 bases in between. This CDR3 region has 14 residues. Germline CDR1 is LNHDA and CDR2 is SQIVND (reference sequence). CDR3 loop: CASSSTGTAYGYTF. The CDR3 DNA sequence: TGTGCCAGTAGTTCAACCGGGACGGCGTATGGCTACACCTTC.

The V call is TRBV5-1, the J call TRBJ2-1; D possibly corresponds to TRBD2 (5 bases). Germline V gene data show CDR1 as SGHRS and CDR2 as YFSETQ. V dropped 5 bases and J dropped 8 bases, with 17 bases sitting between them. The CDR3 covers 14 residues. In DNA form, the CDR3 reads TGCGCCAGCAGGACCACCGAGGGCAAGTATGAGCAGTTCTTC. Translation gives CASRTTEGKYEQFF.

V and J are TRBV19 and TRBJ2-7, with unresolved D. CDR1 and CDR2 from the germline V gene are LNHDA and SQIVND (reference sequence). V lost 6 bases and J lost 2, with 11 bases in between. This CDR3 has 13 residues. CDR3 DNA: TGTGCCAGTAGCCCGACTGGTACCTACGAGCAGTACTTC. This gives the protein CASSPTGTYEQYF. Looking up the rest from reference TRBV19 and TRBJ2-7 gives the full variable domain: DGGITQSPKYLFRKEGQNVTLSCEQNLNHDAMYWYRQDPGQGLRLIYYSQIVNDFQKGDIAEGYSVSREKKESFPLTVTSAQKNPTAFYLCASSPTGTYEQYFGPGTRLTVT.

The CDR3 loop is CASSPRGTSGPDTQYF. As DNA, the CDR3 is TGTGCCAGCAGCCCACGGGGGACTAGCGGGCCAGATACGCAGTATTTT. The V call is TRBV9, the J call TRBJ2-3; 12 nucleotides line up with TRBD2. V was clipped by 4 bases and J by 4 bases; unmatched bases: 7. The CDR3 is 16 residues long. CDR1 and CDR2 from the germline V gene are SGDLS and YYNGEE.

The chain combines TRBV27 with TRBJ2-1, with TRBD2 identical over 10 bases. V dropped 4 bases and J dropped 5; count of bases not matched to a gene: 5. The CDR3 totals 15 residues. Germline loops: CDR1 MNHEY, CDR2 SMNVEV (reference sequence). The CDR3 sequence is CASSSWTSGNNEQFF. The DNA of the CDR3 is TGTGCCAGCAGTTCCTGGACTAGCGGAAACAATGAGCAGTTCTTC.

This clone was counted a single time. The gene calls are TRBV5-1 and TRBJ1-5; D ambiguous. The CDR3 covers 15 residues. Trimming took off 4 bases at V and 1 base at J, with 12 bases between the two ends. Germline V gene data show CDR1 as SGHRS and CDR2 as YFSETQ. In DNA form, the CDR3 reads TGCGCCAGCAGCGCCTCAGGCTCCAGCAATCAGCCCCAGCATTTT. Protein sequence: CASSASGSSNQPQHF. Full variable domain (missing parts from reference TRBV5-1 and TRBJ1-5): KAGVTQTPRYLIKTRGQQVTLSCSPISGHRSVSWYQQTPGQGLQFLFEYFSETQRNKGNFPGRFSGRQFSNSRSEMNVSTLELGDSALYLCASSASGSSNQPQHFGDGTRLSIL.

This rearrangement joins TRBV9 to TRBJ2-7; unclear D gene. Trimming shortened V by 0 bases and J by 1 base, and 2 bases separated the two germline ends. This CDR3 contains 12 residues. Germline CDR1 SGDLS, CDR2 YYNGEE. As DNA, the CDR3 is TGTGCCAGCAGCGTAGCGTCCTACGAGCAGTACTTC. This translates into CASSVASYEQYF. The full variable domain, with the rest looked up from reference TRBV9 and TRBJ2-7, is DSGVTQTPKHLITATGQRVTLRCSPRSGDLSVYWYQQSLDQGLQFLIQYYNGEERAKGNILERFSAQQFPDLHSELNLSSLELGDSALYFCASSVASYEQYFGPGTRLTVT.

The chain carries TRBV4-1 and TRBJ2-7; 12 bases are shared with TRBD1. The junction had 3 bases not matched to a gene; V was cut back by 3 bases and J by 3 bases. Germline V lookup: CDR1 MGHRA, CDR2 YSYEKL. The CDR3 has 15 amino acids. The DNA for the CDR3 is TGCGCCAGCAGCCAGGGGACAGGGGGCGGCTACGAGCAGTACTTC. Translated: CASSQGTGGGYEQYF.

The J gene is TRBJ1-2, the V gene TRBV27; maybe TRBD1 (5 bases). Trimming pared 5 bases from V and 5 bases from J, leaving 9 bases between. The V gene's germline CDR1 is MNHEY and CDR2 SMNVEV (reference sequence). The CDR3 sequence is 12 residues long. The DNA for the CDR3 is TGTGCCAGCAGTACGGGGGAGTATGGCTACACCTTC. This codes for CASSTGEYGYTF.

This clone has only a few counts. The DNA of the CDR3 is TGTGCCAGCTCACCAGGGGAGAGTAATTCACCCCTCCACTTT. As protein: CASSPGESNSPLHF. This sequence joins TRBV18 and TRBJ1-6; D is ambiguous. Trimming shortened V by 2 bases and J by 6 bases, and 8 bases separated the two germline ends. The length of the CDR3 is 14 residues. From germline, CDR1 is KGHSH and CDR2 LQKENI.

This clone occurred once. The V and J genes are TRBV4-1 and TRBJ2-5; D unclear. Deletions cut 3 bases from V and 1 base from J, with 3 bases between. Germline CDR1 and CDR2: MGHRA and YSYEKL. The CDR3 spans 12 residues. This CDR3 reads CASSHLQETQYF. The CDR3 nucleotides read TGCGCCAGCAGCCACCTCCAAGAGACCCAGTACTTC.

The chain employs TRBV2 and TRBJ1-2; maybe TRBD1 (6 bases). The germline V and J ends were trimmed by 6 bases and 2 bases, with 10 bases remaining between them. The germline V gene encodes CDR1 SNHLY and CDR2 FYNNEI. The CDR3 is 13 residues long. Here the CDR3 reads CASSPGQNYGYTF. CDR3 in DNA: TGTGCCAGCAGCCCCGGACAGAACTATGGCTACACCTTC.

The chain combines TRBV6-6 with TRBJ1-2; D call uncertain. The CDR3 has 13 amino acids. The ends were cut back, 8 bases at V and 0 bases at J, with 10 bases in the middle. Germline V gene data show CDR1 as MNHNY and CDR2 as SVGAGI (reference sequence). The CDR3 sequence: CASRRATNYGYTF. CDR3 bases: TGTGCCAGCCGACGGGCAACTAACTATGGCTACACCTTC.

Of note for this clone: In the same sample, other DNA sequences code for this CDR3. This chain uses TRBV9 with TRBJ2-7, with D possibly called TRBD1 or TRBD2 (5 bases each). Germline CDR1 SGDLS, CDR2 YYNGEE. The length of the CDR3 is 14 residues. V gave up 0 bases and J gave up 4 bases, with 11 bases separating them. CDR3 bases: TGTGCCAGCAGCGTAGGAGGGGAAGGATACGAGCAGTACTTC. Translated: CASSVGGEGYEQYF.